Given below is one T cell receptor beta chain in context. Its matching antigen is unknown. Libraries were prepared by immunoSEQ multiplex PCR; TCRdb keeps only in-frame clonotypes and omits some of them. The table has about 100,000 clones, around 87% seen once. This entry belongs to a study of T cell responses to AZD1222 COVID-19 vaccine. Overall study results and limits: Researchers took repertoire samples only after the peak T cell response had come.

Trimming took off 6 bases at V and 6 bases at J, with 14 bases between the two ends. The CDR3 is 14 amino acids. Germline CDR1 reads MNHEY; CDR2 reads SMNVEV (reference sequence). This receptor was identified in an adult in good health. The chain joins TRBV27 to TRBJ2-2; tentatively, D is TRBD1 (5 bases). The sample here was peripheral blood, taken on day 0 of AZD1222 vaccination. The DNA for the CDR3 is TGTGCCAGCAGCCCCCAACAGGATCCCGGGGAGCTGTTTTTT. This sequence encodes CASSPQQDPGELFF.